This TCR beta chain was sequenced during a study of blood T cell repertoires in COVID-19. This CDR3 is 9 amino acids long. Trimming cost V 4 bases and J 11 bases, with 3 bases left between them. Clones were sequenced by immunoSEQ multiplex PCR, and TCRdb holds only the in-frame ones, with some missing. The data show some 150,000 clones, 80% to 90% seen once. The sequence derives from a woman between 40 and 50 years old with acute or convalescent COVID-19. The gene calls are TRBV12-3 or TRBV12-4 and TRBJ1-3, with unresolved D. Sequenced input: peripheral blood. In DNA, the CDR3 is TGTGCCAGCAGTTCTCCCATATATTTT. Translated, it gives CASSSPIYF.